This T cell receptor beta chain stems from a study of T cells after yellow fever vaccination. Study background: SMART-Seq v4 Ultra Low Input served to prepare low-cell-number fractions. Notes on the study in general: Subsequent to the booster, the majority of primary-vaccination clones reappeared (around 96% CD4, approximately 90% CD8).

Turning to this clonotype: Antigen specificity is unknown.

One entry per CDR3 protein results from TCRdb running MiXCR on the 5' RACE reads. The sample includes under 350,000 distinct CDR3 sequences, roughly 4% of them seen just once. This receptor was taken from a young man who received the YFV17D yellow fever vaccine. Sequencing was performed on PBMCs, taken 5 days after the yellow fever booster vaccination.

The CDR3 protein is CASSGQGTNQPQHF. The DNA of the CDR3 is TGTGCCAGCAGCGGACAGGGAACAAATCAGCCCCAGCATTTT. This chain joins TRBV6-5 and TRBJ1-5, with 8 bases that match TRBD1. With V trimmed by 6 bases and J by 4 bases, 5 bases remained unmatched. The length of the CDR3 is 14 residues. Germline CDR1 MNHEY, CDR2 SVGAGI.